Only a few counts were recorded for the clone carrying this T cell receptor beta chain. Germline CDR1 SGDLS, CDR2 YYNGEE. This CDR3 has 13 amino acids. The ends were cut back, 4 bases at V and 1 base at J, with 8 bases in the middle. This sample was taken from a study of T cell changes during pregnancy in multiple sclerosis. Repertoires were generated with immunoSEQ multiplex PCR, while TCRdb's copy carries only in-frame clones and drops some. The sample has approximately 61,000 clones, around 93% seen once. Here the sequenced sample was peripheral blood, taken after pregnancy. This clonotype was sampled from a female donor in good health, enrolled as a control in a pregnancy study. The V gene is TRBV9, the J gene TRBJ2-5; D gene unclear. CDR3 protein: CASSPGAQETQYF. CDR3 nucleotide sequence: TGTGCCAGCAGCCCCGGAGCCCAAGAGACCCAGTACTTC. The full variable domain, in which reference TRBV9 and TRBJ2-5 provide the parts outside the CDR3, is DSGVTQTPKHLITATGQRVTLRCSPRSGDLSVYWYQQSLDQGLQFLIQYYNGEERAKGNILERFSAQQFPDLHSELNLSSLELGDSALYFCASSPGAQETQYFGPGTRLLVL.